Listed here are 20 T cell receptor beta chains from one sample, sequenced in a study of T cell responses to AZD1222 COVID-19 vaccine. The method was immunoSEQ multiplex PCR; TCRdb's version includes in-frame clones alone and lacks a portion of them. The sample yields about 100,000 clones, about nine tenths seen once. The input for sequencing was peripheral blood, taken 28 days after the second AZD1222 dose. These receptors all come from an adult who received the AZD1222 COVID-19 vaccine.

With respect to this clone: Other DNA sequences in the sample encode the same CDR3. CDR3 in amino acids: CASSYSRTGDSPLHF. CDR3 nucleotides: TGTGCCAGCAGTTACTCGAGGACAGGGGATTCACCCCTCCACTTT. The chain links TRBV6-5 to TRBJ1-6; 9 bases fit TRBD1. In germline, CDR1 is MNHEY, CDR2 SVGAGI. The CDR3 is made up of 15 amino acids. Trimming at V came to 0 bases and at J to 8 bases, leaving 2 bases not matched to a gene.

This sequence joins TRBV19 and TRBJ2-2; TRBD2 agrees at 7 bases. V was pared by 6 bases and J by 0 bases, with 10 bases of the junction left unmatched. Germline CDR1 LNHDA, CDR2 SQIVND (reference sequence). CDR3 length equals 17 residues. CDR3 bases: TGTGCCAGTAGACCCGGGGCTAGCGGTACGAACACCGGGGAGCTGTTTTTT. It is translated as CASRPGASGTNTGELFF. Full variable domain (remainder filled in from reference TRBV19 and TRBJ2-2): DGGITQSPKYLFRKEGQNVTLSCEQNLNHDAMYWYRQDPGQGLRLIYYSQIVNDFQKGDIAEGYSVSREKKESFPLTVTSAQKNPTAFYLCASRPGASGTNTGELFFGEGSRLTVL.

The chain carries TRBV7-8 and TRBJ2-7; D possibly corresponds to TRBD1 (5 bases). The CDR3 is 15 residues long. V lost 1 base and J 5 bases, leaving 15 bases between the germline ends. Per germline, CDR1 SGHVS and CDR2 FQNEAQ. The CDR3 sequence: CASSLGARVGNEQYF. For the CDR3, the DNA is TGTGCCAGCAGCTTAGGGGCCAGGGTGGGCAACGAGCAGTACTTC.

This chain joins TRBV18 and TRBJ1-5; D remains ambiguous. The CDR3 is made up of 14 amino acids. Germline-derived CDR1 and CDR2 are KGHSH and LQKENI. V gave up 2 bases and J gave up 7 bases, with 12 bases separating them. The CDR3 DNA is TGTGCCAGCTCACCAGGACCGGGAGAACAGCCCCAGCATTTT. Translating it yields CASSPGPGEQPQHF.

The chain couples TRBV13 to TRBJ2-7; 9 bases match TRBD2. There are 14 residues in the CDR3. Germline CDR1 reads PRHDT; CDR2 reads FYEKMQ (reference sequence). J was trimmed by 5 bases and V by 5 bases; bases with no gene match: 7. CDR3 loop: CASSPGTSLNEQYF. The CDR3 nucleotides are TGTGCCAGCAGCCCGGGGACTAGCCTAAACGAGCAGTACTTC. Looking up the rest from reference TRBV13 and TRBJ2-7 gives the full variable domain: AAGVIQSPRHLIKEKRETATLKCYPIPRHDTVYWYQQGPGQDPQFLISFYEKMQSDKGSIPDRFSAQQFSDYHSELNMSSLELGDSALYFCASSPGTSLNEQYFGPGTRLTVT.

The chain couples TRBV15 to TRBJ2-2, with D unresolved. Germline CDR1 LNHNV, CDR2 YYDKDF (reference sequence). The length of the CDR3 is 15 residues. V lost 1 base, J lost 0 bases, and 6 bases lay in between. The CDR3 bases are TGTGCCACCAGCAGAGCCCCCGCGAACACCGGGGAGCTGTTTTTT. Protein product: CATSRAPANTGELFF.

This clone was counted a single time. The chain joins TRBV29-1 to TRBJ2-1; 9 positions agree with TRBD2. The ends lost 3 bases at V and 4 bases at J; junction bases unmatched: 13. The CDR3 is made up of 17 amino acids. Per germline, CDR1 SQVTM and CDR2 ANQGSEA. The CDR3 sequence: CSVDGLSSGIRYNEQFF. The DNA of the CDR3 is TGCAGCGTTGACGGACTGTCTAGCGGGATACGTTACAATGAGCAGTTCTTC.

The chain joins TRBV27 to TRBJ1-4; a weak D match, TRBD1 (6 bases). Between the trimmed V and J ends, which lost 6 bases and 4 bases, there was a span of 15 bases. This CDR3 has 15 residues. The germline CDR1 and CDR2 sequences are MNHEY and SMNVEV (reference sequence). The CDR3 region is CASRFQGSDNEKLFF. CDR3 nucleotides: TGTGCCAGCAGATTTCAGGGGTCGGATAATGAAAAACTGTTTTTT.

The DNA of the CDR3 is TGTGCCAGCAGTTACTCCGCGGGGGGGGCCAAAAACATTCAGTACTTC. It specifies CASSYSAGGAKNIQYF. The V call is TRBV6-6, the J call TRBJ2-4, with TRBD2 matching 9 bases. The V and J ends lost 0 bases and 1 base, in that order; junction bases with no gene match: 1. Germline V gene sequence: CDR1 MNHNY, CDR2 SVGAGI (reference sequence). This CDR3 has 16 amino acids.

For the CDR3, the DNA is TGTGCCAGCAACCAAGGTTCGGGGCGGGTAGCTTTCTTT. It specifies CASNQGSGRVAFF. The chain recombines TRBV28 with TRBJ1-1, with a possible D match to TRBD1 (5 bases). V was clipped by 7 bases and J by 10 bases, with 19 bases between them. The CDR3 spans 13 residues. Germline V gene lookup returns CDR1 MDHEN and CDR2 SYDVKM.

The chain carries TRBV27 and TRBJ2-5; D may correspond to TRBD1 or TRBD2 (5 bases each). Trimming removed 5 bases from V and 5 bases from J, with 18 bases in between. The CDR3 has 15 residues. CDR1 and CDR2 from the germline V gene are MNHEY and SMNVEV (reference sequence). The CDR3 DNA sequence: TGTGCCAGCAGTGCCCGGGGCCCTGTTGTGGAGACCCAGTACTTC. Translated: CASSARGPVVETQYF.

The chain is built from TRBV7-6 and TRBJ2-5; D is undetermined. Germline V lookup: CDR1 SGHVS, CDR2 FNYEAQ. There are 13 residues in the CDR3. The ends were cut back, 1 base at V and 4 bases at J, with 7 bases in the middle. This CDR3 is CASSLGVVETQYF. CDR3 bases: TGTGCCAGCAGCTTAGGGGTCGTAGAGACCCAGTACTTC.

CDR3 region: CASSLMGLANTGELFF. In DNA form, the CDR3 reads TGTGCCAGCAGCTTAATGGGACTAGCGAACACCGGGGAGCTGTTTTTT. This chain connects TRBV7-3 to TRBJ2-2; 8 bases map to TRBD2. This CDR3 has 16 residues. V lost 1 base and J lost 0; bases outside the gene matches: 1. Germline V gene sequence: CDR1 SGHTA, CDR2 FQGTGA.

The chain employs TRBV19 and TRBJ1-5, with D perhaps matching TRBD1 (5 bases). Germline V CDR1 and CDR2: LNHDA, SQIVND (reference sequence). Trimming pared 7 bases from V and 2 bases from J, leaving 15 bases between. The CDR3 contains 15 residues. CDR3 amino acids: CASNDGQGGNQPQHF. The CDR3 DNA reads TGTGCCAGTAATGACGGTCAGGGCGGCAATCAGCCCCAGCATTTT.

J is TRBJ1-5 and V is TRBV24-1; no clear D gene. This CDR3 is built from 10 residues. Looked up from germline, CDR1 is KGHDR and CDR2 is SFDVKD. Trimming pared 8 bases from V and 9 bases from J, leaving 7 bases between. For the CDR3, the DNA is TGTGCCACCACTGGGAGGCCCCAGCATTTT. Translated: CATTGRPQHF.

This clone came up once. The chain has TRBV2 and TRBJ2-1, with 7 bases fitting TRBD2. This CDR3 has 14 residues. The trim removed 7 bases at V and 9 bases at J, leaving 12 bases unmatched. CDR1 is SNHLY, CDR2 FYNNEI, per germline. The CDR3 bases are TGTGCCAGCATCGGACTAGTAGCGATCGGTGAGCAGTTCTTC. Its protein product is CASIGLVAIGEQFF.

CDR3 in DNA: TGTGCCAGCTCACCATTAATTCCAGGGGGCAATGAGCAGTTCTTC. Its translation: CASSPLIPGGNEQFF. The chain couples TRBV18 to TRBJ2-1; 7 nucleotides align to TRBD1. V was clipped by 2 bases and J by 6 bases; unmatched bases: 7. Germline lookup yields CDR1 KGHSH and CDR2 LQKENI. This CDR3 is 15 amino acids long.

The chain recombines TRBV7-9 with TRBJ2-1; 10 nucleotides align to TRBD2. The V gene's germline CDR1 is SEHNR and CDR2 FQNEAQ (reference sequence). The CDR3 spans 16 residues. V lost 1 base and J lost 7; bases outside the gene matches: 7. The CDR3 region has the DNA TGTGCCAGCAGCTTAGTTGCTAGCGGGAGAAGAAATGAGCAGTTCTTC. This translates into CASSLVASGRRNEQFF.

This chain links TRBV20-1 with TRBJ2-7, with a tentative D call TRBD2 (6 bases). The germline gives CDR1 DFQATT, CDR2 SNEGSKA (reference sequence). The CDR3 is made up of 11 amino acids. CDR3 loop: CSTLAWNEQYF. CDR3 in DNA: TGCAGCACTCTAGCGTGGAACGAGCAGTACTTC.

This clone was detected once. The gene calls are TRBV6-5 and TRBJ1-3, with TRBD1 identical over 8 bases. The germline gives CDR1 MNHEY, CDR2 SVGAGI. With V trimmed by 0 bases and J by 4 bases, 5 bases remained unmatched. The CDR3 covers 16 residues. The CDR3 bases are TGTGCCAGCAGTTACTCTCGGACAGGGACGGGAAACACCATATATTTT. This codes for CASSYSRTGTGNTIYF.